This entry lists 10 T cell receptor beta chains sequenced from one sample in a study of cytomegalovirus exposure and HLA in healthy donors (dated by TCRdb to between 2016 and 2019). The receptor library was made with the immunoSEQ multiplex PCR assay. In its TCRdb copy, this immuneACCESS table keeps in-frame sequences only and misses some clones. Where compared with another copy, unresolved V genes explain less than half of these, and the others have no known cause. The table for this sample lists roughly 64,000 clones; 90% to 95% of them were counted only once. Of the sample, approximately 6% falls within the top ten clones. Sequencing was carried out using PBMCs. Source of these receptors: a woman in her late teens or twenties in good health and CMV-seropositive.

The V gene is TRBV9, the J gene TRBJ2-5, with 8 bases fitting TRBD2. V was clipped by 0 bases and J by 6 bases; unmatched bases: 10. The CDR3 length is 16 residues. The germline V gene encodes CDR1 SGDLS and CDR2 YYNGEE. The DNA of the CDR3 is TGTGCCAGCAGCGTAGATCCCCGGGGGGGCTGGAAGACCCAGTACTTC. It yields the protein CASSVDPRGGWKTQYF. Looking up the rest from reference TRBV9 and TRBJ2-5 gives the full variable domain: DSGVTQTPKHLITATGQRVTLRCSPRSGDLSVYWYQQSLDQGLQFLIQYYNGEERAKGNILERFSAQQFPDLHSELNLSSLELGDSALYFCASSVDPRGGWKTQYFGPGTRLLVL.

V gene TRBV5-1 combines with J gene TRBJ1-1; D not certain. This CDR3 has 13 amino acids. Trimming cost V 0 bases and J 3 bases, with 6 bases left between them. Germline V CDR1 and CDR2: SGHRS, YFSETQ. The CDR3 nucleotides read TGCGCCAGCAGCTTGGCCGGAGACACTGAAGCTTTCTTT. The encoded protein is CASSLAGDTEAFF.

The gene calls are TRBV15 and TRBJ1-2; D remains unclear. The germline V and J ends were trimmed by 0 bases and 4 bases, with 9 bases remaining between them. The germline gives CDR1 LNHNV, CDR2 YYDKDF (reference sequence). The CDR3 is 14 amino acids. The CDR3 coding sequence is TGTGCCACCAGCAGAGATCGCAGCGGCTATGGCTACACCTTC. Residues: CATSRDRSGYGYTF.

CDR3 amino acids: CASSLVSGGARNEQFF. DNA of the CDR3: TGTGCCAGCAGCTTAGTCAGCGGGGGGGCGCGGAATGAGCAGTTCTTC. The chain links TRBV7-2 to TRBJ2-1, with TRBD2 matching 10 bases. CDR3 length equals 16 residues. The germline CDR1 and CDR2 sequences are SGHTA and FQGNSA. The V and J ends lost 1 base and 7 bases, in that order; junction bases with no gene match: 7.

This chain uses TRBV30 with TRBJ2-1, with D unresolved. CDR1 is GTSNPN, CDR2 SVGIG, per germline (reference sequence). With 4 bases removed from V and 5 bases from J, the gap between germline ends came to 15 bases. The CDR3 has 14 residues. DNA for the CDR3: TGTGCCTGGACCCAAGGCGGATTTAACAATGAGCAGTTCTTC. This codes for CAWTQGGFNNEQFF.

J is TRBJ2-1 and V is TRBV7-2; TRBD2 matches 8 bases. From germline, CDR1 is SGHTA and CDR2 FQGNSA. The length of the CDR3 is 16 residues. V shed 1 base, J shed 0 bases, and the junction held 2 bases outside the gene matches. CDR3 protein: CASSLGLAPSYNEQFF. The CDR3 nucleotides read TGTGCCAGCAGCTTAGGACTAGCGCCCTCCTACAATGAGCAGTTCTTC.

The chain carries TRBV5-6 and TRBJ2-7; D is perhaps TRBD2 (5 bases). This CDR3 comprises 13 residues. Between the trimmed V and J ends, which lost 3 bases and 3 bases, there was a span of 10 bases. Germline-derived CDR1 and CDR2 are SGHDT and YYEEEE. CDR3 protein: CASSSEGNYEQYF. In nucleotides, the CDR3 is TGTGCCAGCAGCTCCGAGGGAAACTACGAGCAGTACTTC.

The gene calls are TRBV5-6 and TRBJ1-4; D gene unclear. V was clipped by 3 bases and J by 3 bases, with 9 bases between them. Germline V gives CDR1 SGHDT, CDR2 YYEEEE. The CDR3 extends over 14 amino acids. DNA for the CDR3: TGTGCCAGCAGCTCGACTGACTCTAATGAAAAACTGTTTTTT. Encoded protein: CASSSTDSNEKLFF.

The genes are TRBV7-2 and TRBJ1-1; the D is unclear. Germline CDR1 is SGHTA and CDR2 is FQGNSA. V gave up 6 bases and J gave up 7 bases, with 21 bases separating them. This CDR3 is built from 15 residues. The CDR3 DNA reads TGTGCCAGCAGTCCTGCGGGAGGTCCCTACATTGAAGCTTTCTTT. Residues: CASSPAGGPYIEAFF.

This chain connects TRBV27 to TRBJ2-3, with 7 nucleotides matching TRBD1. The V and J ends lost 6 bases and 2 bases, in that order; junction bases with no gene match: 11. The CDR3 covers 16 residues. Germline assignment: CDR1 MNHEY and CDR2 SMNVEV (reference sequence). The CDR3 reads CASSPGTVISTDTQYF. CDR3 nucleotide sequence: TGTGCCAGCAGCCCCGGGACAGTTATCTCCACAGATACGCAGTATTTT.